The 4 T cell receptor beta chains listed next were all sequenced from one sample in a study of cytomegalovirus exposure and HLA in healthy donors. The study ran its PCR with 60 Vbeta and 13 Jbeta primers. Repertoires were generated with immunoSEQ multiplex PCR, while TCRdb's copy carries only in-frame clones and drops some. The sample has under 130,000 clones, almost 80% seen once. Sample: PBMCs. These TCRs come from a man aged 45-60 years in good health and CMV-seropositive.

This sequence joins TRBV6-5 and TRBJ2-5, with D unclear. The CDR3 totals 14 residues. V was pared by 2 bases and J by 5 bases, with 12 bases between. Germline CDR1 and CDR2: MNHEY and SVGAGI. The CDR3 protein is CASSYESQRETQYF. The CDR3 nucleotides read TGTGCCAGCAGTTACGAATCCCAGCGTGAGACCCAGTACTTC.

This chain links TRBV6-5 with TRBJ2-1, with 12 nucleotides matching TRBD2. The CDR3 has 14 residues. The V gene end was trimmed by 6 bases and the J gene end by 9 bases; junction bases not matched to a gene: 6. Per the germline V gene, CDR1 is MNHEY and CDR2 is SVGAGI. CDR3 sequence reads: CASRLGLAGAEQFF. DNA for the CDR3: TGTGCCAGCAGGCTGGGACTAGCGGGCGCTGAGCAGTTCTTC.

The chain employs TRBV7-2 and TRBJ2-7; no clear D gene. V gave up 1 base and J gave up 6 bases, with 13 bases separating them. Germline values: CDR1 SGHTA, CDR2 FQGNSA. The CDR3 spans 14 residues. The CDR3 nucleotides read TGTGCCAGCAGCTTAGGTCCACAAGTCGTCGAGCAGTACTTC. Translation: CASSLGPQVVEQYF.

The chain employs TRBV28 and TRBJ2-1, with TRBD2 matching over 12 bases. The trim removed 6 bases at V and 10 bases at J, leaving 13 bases unmatched. This CDR3 has 16 residues. Germline-derived CDR1 and CDR2 are MDHEN and SYDVKM. CDR3 residues: CASRGTRTSGRKEQFF. The CDR3, as DNA: TGTGCCAGCAGAGGAACGCGCACTAGCGGGAGGAAAGAGCAGTTCTTC. Full variable domain (rest looked up from reference TRBV28 and TRBJ2-1): DVKVTQSSRYLVKRTGEKVFLECVQDMDHENMFWYRQDPGLGLRLIYFSYDVKMKEKGDIPEGYSVSREKKERFSLILESASTNQTSMYLCASRGTRTSGRKEQFFGPGTRLTVL.